A selection of T cell receptor beta chains follows, all from one sample in a study of blood T cell repertoires in COVID-19. TCRdb's table, derived via immunoSEQ multiplex PCR, lists solely in-frame clones and lacks some. The sample shows around 150,000 clones, around 77% of them seen only once. Sequencing input: peripheral blood. The receptors shown here come from a man between 70 and 80 years old with acute or convalescent COVID-19. CDR3s include the opening cysteine and the closing phenylalanine or tryptophan. The D gene is left open where the match is weak. Size is omitted from some rows. Given values are once, few, many or a class for expanded clones.

v_gene	j_gene	abundance	d_gene	CDR3aa	CDR3nt
TRBV2	TRBJ2-2	once	TRBD1	CASRLPGQGAVGELFF	TGTGCCAGCAGATTACCGGGACAGGGGGCAGTCGGGGAGCTGTTTTTT
TRBV3-1/TRBV3-2	TRBJ2-3	.	.	CASSQGTGFQDTQYF	TGTGCCAGCAGCCAAGGAACAGGGTTTCAAGATACGCAGTATTTT
TRBV9	TRBJ2-7	few	TRBD1	CASSVAGQGYEQYF	TGTGCCAGCAGCGTAGCGGGACAGGGTTACGAGCAGTACTTC
TRBV30	TRBJ2-1	.	TRBD2	CAWMVAGNNEQFF	TGTGCCTGGATGGTAGCGGGAAACAATGAGCAGTTCTTC
TRBV10-3	TRBJ1-1	once	TRBD1	CAISETTGGTNTEAFF	TGTGCCATCAGTGAGACAACAGGGGGCACGAACACTGAAGCTTTCTTT
TRBV2	TRBJ2-1	.	.	CASSETGGTSAEQFF	TGTGCCAGCAGTGAGACAGGTGGAACCAGCGCTGAGCAGTTCTTC
TRBV20-1	TRBJ2-5	.	.	CSGQGKETQYF	TGCAGTGGGCAGGGGAAAGAGACCCAGTACTTC
TRBV24-1	TRBJ1-5	few	TRBD1	CATSDGTGGSQPQHF	TGTGCCACCAGTGATGGGACAGGGGGAAGTCAGCCCCAGCATTTT
TRBV30	TRBJ1-2	.	TRBD1	CAWSNQGDYGYTF	TGTGCCTGGAGTAACCAGGGGGATTATGGCTACACCTTC
TRBV30	TRBJ2-7	.	TRBD1	CAWSLRDRVEQYF	TGTGCCTGGAGTCTCCGGGACAGGGTCGAGCAGTACTTC
TRBV7-5	TRBJ2-1	.	.	CASSGTSLPGDEQFF	TGTGCCAGCTCCGGGACTAGCTTGCCGGGTGATGAGCAGTTCTTC
TRBV6-1	TRBJ1-4	.	.	CASSEPDSFLTNEKLFF	TGTGCCAGCAGTGAACCGGACAGCTTTTTAACTAATGAAAAACTGTTTTTT
TRBV4-2	TRBJ2-1	.	TRBD1	CASSHIPGQGADEQFF	TGTGCCAGCAGCCATATACCGGGACAGGGCGCCGATGAGCAGTTCTTC
TRBV4-3	TRBJ1-5	.	.	CASSQDRSAGDLSNQPQHF	TGCGCCAGCAGCCAAGATAGGTCGGCAGGGGACCTTAGCAATCAGCCCCAGCATTTT
TRBV6-5	TRBJ1-2	.	.	CASSYSRTGNGYTF	TGTGCCAGCAGTTACTCCCGTACAGGGAATGGCTACACCTTC
TRBV4-3	TRBJ1-1	.	.	CASSQTSIPGGNTEAFF	TGCGCCAGCAGCCAAACCTCCATCCCCGGAGGGAACACTGAAGCTTTCTTT